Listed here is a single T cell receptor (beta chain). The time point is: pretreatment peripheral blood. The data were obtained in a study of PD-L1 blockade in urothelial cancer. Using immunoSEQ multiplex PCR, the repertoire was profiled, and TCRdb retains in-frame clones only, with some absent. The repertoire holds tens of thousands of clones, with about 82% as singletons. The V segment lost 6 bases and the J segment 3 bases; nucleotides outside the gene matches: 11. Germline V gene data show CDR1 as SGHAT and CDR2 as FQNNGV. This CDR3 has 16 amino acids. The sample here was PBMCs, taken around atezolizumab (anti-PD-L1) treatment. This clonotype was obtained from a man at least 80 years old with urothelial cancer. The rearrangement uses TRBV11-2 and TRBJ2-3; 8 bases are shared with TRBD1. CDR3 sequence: CASSARTGLLTDTQYF. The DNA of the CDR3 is TGTGCCAGCAGTGCTCGGACAGGGTTATTGACAGATACGCAGTATTTT. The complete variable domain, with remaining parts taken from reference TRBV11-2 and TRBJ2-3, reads EAGVAQSPRYKIIEKRQSVAFWCNPISGHATLYWYQQILGQGPKLLIQFQNNGVVDDSQLPKDRFSAERLKGVDSTLKIQPAKLEDSAVYLCASSARTGLLTDTQYFGPGTRLTVL.